Here is one T cell receptor (beta chain) with its context. Germline lookup yields CDR1 SGHRS and CDR2 YFSETQ. The CDR3 spans 12 residues. V lost 3 bases and J lost 7, with 9 bases in between. This sample is part of a study of blood T cell repertoires in COVID-19. In the study overall: The analysed material was cDNA or gDNA that came from T cells, B-cell-depleted T cells, or PBMCs.

In the original processing: Using reference gene primer amplification, nucleated cell counts were estimated. Using immunoSEQ multiplex PCR, the repertoire was profiled, and TCRdb retains in-frame clones only, with some absent. V, J and clone size derive from that table, while D and trimming were established from the DNA sequence. The sample holds 250,000 to 300,000 clones, around 86% seen once. The chain recombines TRBV5-1 with TRBJ2-3, with D unclear. The sequence was obtained from a man aged 50-60 years with acute or convalescent COVID-19. Sample: peripheral blood. CDR3 protein: CASSSELHTQYF. CDR3 DNA sequence: TGCGCCAGCAGCTCTGAGCTGCATACGCAGTATTTT.